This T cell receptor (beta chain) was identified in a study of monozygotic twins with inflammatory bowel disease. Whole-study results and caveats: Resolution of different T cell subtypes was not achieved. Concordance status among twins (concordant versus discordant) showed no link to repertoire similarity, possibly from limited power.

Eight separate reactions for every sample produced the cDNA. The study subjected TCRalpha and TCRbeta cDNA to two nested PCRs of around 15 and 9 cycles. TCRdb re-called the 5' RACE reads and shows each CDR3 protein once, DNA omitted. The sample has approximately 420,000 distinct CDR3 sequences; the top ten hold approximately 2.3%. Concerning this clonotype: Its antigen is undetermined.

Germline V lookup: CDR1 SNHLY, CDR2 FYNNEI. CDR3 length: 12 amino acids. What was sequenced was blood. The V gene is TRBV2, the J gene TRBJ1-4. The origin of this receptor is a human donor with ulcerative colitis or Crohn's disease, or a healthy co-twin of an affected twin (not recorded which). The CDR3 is CASMGENEKLFF.